This TCR beta chain comes out of a study of early T cells in non-severe SARS-CoV-2 infection. Study-wide context: Alpha and beta chains were unpaired, from unsorted whole-blood bulk RNA.

Study-wide findings and caveats: Matching results from VDJdb favored anti-spike CD8 responses, leaving private and CD4 specificities undetected.

Remarks on this clonotype: Its cognate antigen is unknown.

Individual cDNA molecules carried attached unique molecular identifiers. TCRdb passed the 5' RACE reads through MiXCR, listing each CDR3 protein once. The sample has over 55,000 distinct CDR3 sequences; 7.5% to 10% are singletons. Germline-derived CDR1 and CDR2 are DFQATT and SNEGSKA (reference sequence). The CDR3 is made up of 13 amino acids. With 3 bases removed from V and 8 bases from J, the gap between germline ends came to 14 bases. The J gene is TRBJ1-5, the V gene TRBV20-1, with D maybe TRBD1 (5 bases). The sample consisted of whole blood. The source of this sequence is an adult who was a healthcare worker with PCR-confirmed SARS-CoV-2 infection or an uninfected control (not recorded which). The CDR3, as DNA: TGCAGTGCTAGGGGAGGGGCAGGTGAGCCCCAGCATTTT. It translates to CSARGGAGEPQHF.